This TCR beta chain derives from a study of T cell repertoires in cytomegalovirus infection. This clonotype was counted at least ten times. TCRdb reanalysed the reads using MiXCR and keeps one entry per CDR3 protein. The sample shows more than 500,000 distinct CDR3 sequences, approximately 15% of them seen only once. This CDR3 spans 14 amino acids. Trimming took 2 bases from V and 13 from J; bases not matched to a gene: 11. CDR1 is SEHNR and CDR2 is FQNEAQ in the germline V gene (reference sequence). The chain links TRBV7-9 to TRBJ2-1, with 7 bases aligning to TRBD2. Source material: CD8+ T cells from PBMCs. This receptor was taken from a human donor in good health (CMV status not recorded). Some clones in this sample may be carry-over from other donors' samples. For the CDR3, the DNA is TGTGCCAGCAGCTTACCTGGGGGGGGTATCGTCCAGTTCTTC. The encoded protein is CASSLPGGGIVQFF. Using reference TRBV7-9 and TRBJ2-1 for the parts outside the CDR3, the full variable domain is DTGVSQNPRHKITKRGQNVTFRCDPISEHNRLYWYRQTLGQGPEFLTYFQNEAQLEKSRLLSDRFSAERPKGSFSTLEIQRTEQGDSAMYLCASSLPGGGIVQFFGPGTRLTVL.